This T cell receptor beta chain was obtained from a study of blood T cell repertoires in COVID-19. Study summary: Samples taken during acute and convalescent COVID-19 were collected in the United States, Italy and Spain. Nucleic acid was either cDNA or gDNA, and it came from T cells, B-cell-depleted T cells, or PBMCs.

The assay was immunoSEQ multiplex PCR, and TCRdb's table has in-frame clones only and misses some. This table holds approximately 350,000 clones, around 88% found once. The length of the CDR3 is 16 residues. Trimming stripped 0 bases from V and 3 bases from J, with 12 bases between. CDR1 and CDR2 from the germline V gene are LGHNA and YSLEER. To note about this clone: The sample holds other DNA sequences that translate to the same CDR3.

Specimen: peripheral blood. This TCR was sampled from a man aged 25-45 years with active or convalescent COVID-19. V gene TRBV4-3 combines with J gene TRBJ2-1, with D unresolved. This CDR3 reads CASSQEAGGVYNEQFF. The CDR3 DNA reads as TGCGCCAGCAGCCAAGAAGCTGGCGGAGTCTACAATGAGCAGTTCTTC.